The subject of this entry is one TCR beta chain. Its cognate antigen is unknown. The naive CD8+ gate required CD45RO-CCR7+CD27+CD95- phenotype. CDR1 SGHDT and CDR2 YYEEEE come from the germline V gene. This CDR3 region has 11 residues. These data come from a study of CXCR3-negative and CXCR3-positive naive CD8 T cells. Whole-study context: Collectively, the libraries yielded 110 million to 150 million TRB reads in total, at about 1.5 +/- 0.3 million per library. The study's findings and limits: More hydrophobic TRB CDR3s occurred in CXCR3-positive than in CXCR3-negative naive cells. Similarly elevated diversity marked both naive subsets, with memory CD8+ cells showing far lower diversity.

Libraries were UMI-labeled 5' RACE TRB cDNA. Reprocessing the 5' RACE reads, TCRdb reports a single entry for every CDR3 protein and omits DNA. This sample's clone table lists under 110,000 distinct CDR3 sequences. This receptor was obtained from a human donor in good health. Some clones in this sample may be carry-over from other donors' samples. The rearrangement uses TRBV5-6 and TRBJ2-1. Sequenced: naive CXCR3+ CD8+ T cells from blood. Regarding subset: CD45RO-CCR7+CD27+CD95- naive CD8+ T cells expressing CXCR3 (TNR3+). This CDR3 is CASSLGYEQFF.